Presented here are 32 T cell receptor beta chains from one specimen sequenced in a study of T cell changes during pregnancy in multiple sclerosis. Sequencing was performed with immunoSEQ multiplex PCR; in TCRdb, only in-frame clones are kept and a portion is missing. The table includes about 18,000 clones, about nine tenths detected once. Specimen: CD8+ T cells from peripheral blood mononuclear cells, collected in the third trimester of pregnancy. The receptors originated from a female donor in good health, enrolled as a control in a pregnancy study.

The rearrangement joins TRBV6-5 to TRBJ2-7, with 10 nucleotides matching TRBD2. Germline V gene lookup returns CDR1 MNHEY and CDR2 SVGAGI. This CDR3 has 16 residues. Unmatched junction bases numbered 9, after V lost 2 bases and J lost 5 bases. CDR3 DNA: TGTGCCAGCAGTTACCGGATAGCGGGGGGCCTAAACGAGCAGTACTTC. This encodes CASSYRIAGGLNEQYF.

The chain is built from TRBV4-3 and TRBJ2-3; TRBD2 matches 10 bases. Germline CDR1 and CDR2: LGHNA and YSLEER. The CDR3 is 15 amino acids. J was trimmed by 6 bases and V by 3 bases; bases with no gene match: 6. The CDR3 DNA sequence: TGCGCCAGCAGCCAGGTTAGCGGGGGGCCGGATACGCAGTATTTT. It is translated as CASSQVSGGPDTQYF.

This clone has a single count. CDR3 loop: CASSQGGAGNQPQHF. The CDR3 nucleotides are TGTGCCAGCAGTCAGGGGGGCGCGGGCAATCAGCCCCAGCATTTT. The chain uses TRBV7-2 and TRBJ1-5; 7 nucleotides align to TRBD1. After removal of 6 bases from V and 2 bases from J, the junction contained 7 bases not matched to a gene. This CDR3 is built from 15 residues. Germline CDR1 is SGHTA and CDR2 is FQGNSA.

The gene calls are TRBV29-1 and TRBJ2-1; tentatively, D is TRBD2 (6 bases). The ends were cut back, 6 bases at V and 4 bases at J, with 10 bases in the middle. This CDR3 has 12 amino acids. CDR1 SQVTM and CDR2 ANQGSEA come from the germline V gene. CDR3 residues: CSVLGLYNEQFF. The CDR3 nucleotides are TGCAGCGTCCTGGGACTTTACAATGAGCAGTTCTTC.

The chain links TRBV28 to TRBJ2-2, with D possibly being TRBD2 (6 bases). The CDR3 is 14 amino acids. With 2 bases removed from V and 4 bases from J, the gap between germline ends came to 8 bases. Germline V gives CDR1 MDHEN, CDR2 SYDVKM. The CDR3 DNA reads TGTGCCAGCAGTTTAGCCGGGAGCACCGGGGAGCTGTTTTTT. It translates to CASSLAGSTGELFF.

The chain recombines TRBV2 with TRBJ2-1, with 7 bases aligning to TRBD2. The junction had 7 bases not matched to a gene; V was cut back by 6 bases and J by 8 bases. Germline V lookup: CDR1 SNHLY, CDR2 FYNNEI. This CDR3 has 13 residues. This CDR3 is CASRGGEGDEQFF. The DNA for the CDR3 is TGTGCCAGCAGGGGGGGGGAGGGCGATGAGCAGTTCTTC.

For the CDR3, the DNA is TGCAGCCTTTACAATGAGCAGTTCTTC. Its protein is CSLYNEQFF. The chain carries TRBV20-1 and TRBJ2-1; D is uncertain. Germline CDR1 reads DFQATT; CDR2 reads SNEGSKA (reference sequence). This CDR3 contains 9 residues.

This rearrangement joins TRBV19 to TRBJ2-1; TRBD2 matches at 8 bases. With 5 bases clipped from V and 4 bases from J, the junction kept 7 bases outside the gene matches. There are 15 residues in the CDR3. Germline assignment: CDR1 LNHDA and CDR2 SQIVND (reference sequence). The chain's CDR3 is CASSPRGGPYNEQFF. In DNA, the CDR3 is TGTGCCAGTAGTCCACGGGGGGGCCCTTACAATGAGCAGTTCTTC.

V is TRBV4-3 and J is TRBJ2-7; D may be TRBD1 (6 bases). Per germline, CDR1 LGHNA and CDR2 YSLEER. The CDR3 sequence is 15 residues long. Trimming stripped 0 bases from V and 0 bases from J, with 9 bases between. In DNA, the CDR3 is TGCGCCAGCAGCCAAGAGGCGGACAGCTCCTACGAGCAGTACTTC. This encodes CASSQEADSSYEQYF.

In this sample, this clone turned up once. The chain joins TRBV7-8 to TRBJ1-5; 7 bases align to TRBD1. The CDR3 covers 15 residues. Unmatched junction bases numbered 8, after V lost 5 bases and J lost 4 bases. Per germline, CDR1 SGHVS and CDR2 FQNEAQ. The CDR3 bases are TGTGCCAGCAGCCTCGACAGGGTGGCAAATCAGCCCCAGCATTTT. Residues: CASSLDRVANQPQHF.

The chain has TRBV11-2 and TRBJ1-2, with a tentative D call TRBD1 (5 bases). Germline V gene sequence: CDR1 SGHAT, CDR2 FQNNGV. This CDR3 is 15 amino acids long. The ends were cut back, 1 base at V and 2 bases at J, with 11 bases in the middle. The CDR3 DNA sequence: TGTGCCAGCAGCTTAGCCCCTAGGGGAAACTATGGCTACACCTTC. Translating gives CASSLAPRGNYGYTF.

This clone was found a few times. CDR3 amino acids: CASSQGVMEGQWPQYF. The DNA for the CDR3 is TGTGCCAGCAGCCAAGGGGTAATGGAGGGGCAGTGGCCCCAGTACTTC. V usage is TRBV14 and J usage is TRBJ2-5, with D perhaps TRBD2 (6 bases). This CDR3 comprises 16 residues. The V gene's germline CDR1 is SGHDN and CDR2 FVKESK. The V end was cut by 1 base, the J end by 9 bases, with 21 bases between.

The V call is TRBV28, the J call TRBJ1-1; maybe TRBD1 (6 bases). Germline lookup yields CDR1 MDHEN and CDR2 SYDVKM. This CDR3 region has 13 residues. V was cut by 5 bases and J by 7 bases, with 14 bases left in between. CDR3 nucleotides: TGTGCCAGCAGTATAAACAGGGATGTTGAAGCTTTCTTT. Translation gives CASSINRDVEAFF. Together with reference TRBV28 and TRBJ1-1, the CDR3 gives the full variable domain: DVKVTQSSRYLVKRTGEKVFLECVQDMDHENMFWYRQDPGLGLRLIYFSYDVKMKEKGDIPEGYSVSREKKERFSLILESASTNQTSMYLCASSINRDVEAFFGQGTRLTVV.

J is TRBJ1-2 and V is TRBV27; D call uncertain. The CDR3 contains 16 residues. The germline V and J ends were trimmed by 3 bases and 0 bases, with 14 bases remaining between them. CDR1 and CDR2 from the germline V gene are MNHEY and SMNVEV (reference sequence). The CDR3 coding sequence is TGTGCCAGCAGTTTGGCCAGACCCGGAGCTAACTATGGCTACACCTTC. It yields the protein CASSLARPGANYGYTF.

This clone has only a few counts. Distinct nucleotide sequences in the sample also encode this CDR3. CDR3 sequence reads: CASSPTSSADTQYF. The DNA for the CDR3 is TGTGCCAGCTCGCCGACTAGCTCCGCAGATACGCAGTATTTT. The chain combines TRBV18 with TRBJ2-3; 7 bases are a match to TRBD2. V dropped 6 bases and J dropped 4; count of bases not matched to a gene: 7. The CDR3 sequence is 14 residues long. Germline CDR1 KGHSH, CDR2 LQKENI.

This clone came up once. The rearrangement links TRBV27 to TRBJ1-6, with D possibly being TRBD1 (5 bases). This CDR3 is 14 amino acids long. Trimming shortened V by 5 bases and J by 11 bases, and 16 bases separated the two germline ends. CDR1 is MNHEY and CDR2 is SMNVEV in the germline V gene (reference sequence). The CDR3 is CASSLRASPAPLHF. CDR3 DNA: TGTGCCAGCAGTCTCAGGGCCTCCCCGGCACCCCTCCACTTT.

V is TRBV29-1 and J is TRBJ1-4; TRBD1 is a possible D gene (5 bases). The CDR3 runs 12 residues. Between the trimmed V and J ends, which lost 8 bases and 10 bases, there was a span of 17 bases. Germline CDR1 is SQVTM and CDR2 is ANQGSEA. CDR3 nucleotide sequence: TGCAGCACTATTGAACCTCAGGGAAAACTGTTTTTT. Its translation is CSTIEPQGKLFF. Looking up the rest from reference TRBV29-1 and TRBJ1-4 gives the full variable domain: SAVISQKPSRDICQRGTSLTIQCQVDSQVTMMFWYRQQPGQSLTLIATANQGSEATYESGFVIDKFPISRPNLTFSTLTVSNMSPEDSSIYLCSTIEPQGKLFFGSGTQLSVL.

As DNA, the CDR3 is TGTGCCAGCAGCCCGGGACAGGGGGTCAATCAGCCCCAGCATTTT. Its translation is CASSPGQGVNQPQHF. The gene calls are TRBV7-9 and TRBJ1-5; 11 nucleotides align to TRBD1. The trim removed 5 bases at V and 3 bases at J, leaving 3 bases unmatched. Germline V CDR1 and CDR2: SEHNR, FQNEAQ (reference sequence). The CDR3 runs to 15 residues.

The chain is built from TRBV5-1 and TRBJ1-2; D gene unclear. The CDR3 is 14 amino acids. Looked up from germline, CDR1 is SGHRS and CDR2 is YFSETQ. V was trimmed by 1 base and J by 6 bases, leaving 13 bases between them. Here the CDR3 DNA reads TGCGCCAGCAGCTTGCGGCAGGATATGGATGGCTACACCTTC. It encodes CASSLRQDMDGYTF.

The V call is TRBV6-5, the J call TRBJ1-5; no definite D call. The germline V gene encodes CDR1 MNHEY and CDR2 SVGAGI. V was trimmed by 8 bases and J by 5 bases, leaving 10 bases between them. The CDR3 is 12 amino acids. This CDR3 reads CASGEADQPQHF. Written as DNA, the CDR3 is TGTGCCAGCGGGGAGGCGGATCAGCCCCAGCATTTT.

The gene calls are TRBV27 and TRBJ2-3; D might be TRBD2 (6 bases). The germline V and J ends were trimmed by 5 bases and 4 bases, with 10 bases remaining between them. The CDR3 has 13 residues. Germline CDR1 and CDR2: MNHEY and SMNVEV (reference sequence). The CDR3 protein is CASSLTGADTQYF. DNA for the CDR3: TGTGCCAGCAGTCTTACGGGGGCAGATACGCAGTATTTT.

J is TRBJ2-7 and V is TRBV7-9; D is perhaps TRBD1 (6 bases). Trimming took 4 bases from V and 6 from J, leaving 10 bases between them. Per the germline V gene, CDR1 is SEHNR and CDR2 is FQNEAQ (reference sequence). The length of the CDR3 is 12 residues. This CDR3 is CASSSQGFEQYF. Written as DNA, the CDR3 is TGTGCCAGCAGCTCCCAGGGGTTCGAGCAGTACTTC.

This chain links TRBV13 with TRBJ1-1, with unresolved D. Germline V gives CDR1 PRHDT, CDR2 FYEKMQ (reference sequence). This CDR3 region has 14 residues. V was shortened by 5 bases and J by 3 bases, with 13 bases between the two germline ends. The CDR3 bases are TGTGCCAGCAGCACCCAGGTTTGGGACACTGAAGCTTTCTTT. Its translation is CASSTQVWDTEAFF.

V is TRBV2 and J is TRBJ1-2, with D hard to call. Germline V gene lookup returns CDR1 SNHLY and CDR2 FYNNEI. Trimming stripped 3 bases from V and 1 base from J, with 9 bases between. CDR3 length: 14 residues. CDR3 coding DNA: TGTGCCAGCAGTGATATACAGCTTAACTATGGCTACACCTTC. This translates into CASSDIQLNYGYTF.

The genes are TRBV13 and TRBJ2-7; 11 bases agree with TRBD1. CDR1 and CDR2 from the germline V gene are PRHDT and FYEKMQ (reference sequence). The CDR3 contains 15 residues. J was trimmed by 3 bases and V by 5 bases; bases with no gene match: 6. CDR3 sequence reads: CASSPKDRGLYEQYF. In DNA form, the CDR3 reads TGTGCCAGCAGCCCTAAGGACAGGGGGCTCTACGAGCAGTACTTC.

The chain is built from TRBV4-3 and TRBJ2-1; the match to TRBD2 covers 13 bases. The ends lost 4 bases at V and 6 bases at J; junction bases unmatched: 3. The germline V gene has CDR1 LGHNA and CDR2 YSLEER. This CDR3 has 15 residues. Here the CDR3 DNA reads TGCGCCAGCAGCCCCGGGACTAGCGGGGTCAATGAGCAGTTCTTC. Its protein is CASSPGTSGVNEQFF.

V is TRBV4-3 and J is TRBJ2-5; the match to TRBD1 covers 8 bases. Per germline, CDR1 LGHNA and CDR2 YSLEER. V trimming: 1 base; J trimming: 2 bases; junction bases outside the gene matches: 3. The CDR3 loop spans 15 amino acids. In DNA form, the CDR3 reads TGCGCCAGCAGCCAAGGGGGACAGGCTCAAGAGACCCAGTACTTC. It yields the protein CASSQGGQAQETQYF.

CDR3 nucleotides: TGCGCCAGCAGCGCAATCGAGCAGGGGGATACGCAGTATTTT. Residues: CASSAIEQGDTQYF. The chain couples TRBV4-1 to TRBJ2-3; D might be TRBD1 (6 bases). With 5 bases removed from V and 6 bases from J, the gap between germline ends came to 15 bases. Germline V gene lookup returns CDR1 MGHRA and CDR2 YSYEKL. This CDR3 has 14 residues.

The chain couples TRBV27 to TRBJ1-1; no reliable D call. CDR3 length: 15 residues. Germline loops: CDR1 MNHEY, CDR2 SMNVEV (reference sequence). V lost 9 bases and J lost 0, with 17 bases in between. CDR3 DNA: TGTGCCAGTTGGAAGATGGGCCCCTTGAACACTGAAGCTTTCTTT. Translation gives CASWKMGPLNTEAFF.

The CDR3 spells CASSPGQGRNTIYF. The CDR3 DNA is TGTGCCAGCAGCCCGGGACAGGGCAGAAACACCATATATTTT. The V call is TRBV9, the J call TRBJ1-3; 9 nucleotides match TRBD1. CDR1 SGDLS and CDR2 YYNGEE come from the germline V gene. The CDR3 is made up of 14 amino acids. V gave up 4 bases and J gave up 5 bases; unmatched junction bases: 4.

V and J are TRBV9 and TRBJ2-3; TRBD2 aligns across 8 bases. V lost 3 bases, J lost 4 bases, and 16 bases stayed unmatched. CDR3 length: 18 residues. Germline lookup yields CDR1 SGDLS and CDR2 YYNGEE. In DNA, the CDR3 is TGTGCCAGCAGCGCTCCACTGGGTCTAGCGGGTAGTTCAGATACGCAGTATTTT. Amino acid sequence: CASSAPLGLAGSSDTQYF.

J is TRBJ2-1 and V is TRBV5-1, with 8 bases lining up with TRBD2. V shed 4 bases and J 10 bases; nucleotides not matched to a gene: 7. Germline V gene data show CDR1 as SGHRS and CDR2 as YFSETQ. This CDR3 region has 13 residues. The CDR3 sequence is CASSESAGEEQFF. The CDR3 DNA is TGCGCCAGCAGCGAATCAGCGGGGGAGGAGCAGTTCTTC.